This TCR beta chain was identified during a study of molecular identifiers for immune sequencing clone quantification. TCRdb fed the PCR reads into MiXCR, producing one record per CDR3 protein. The sample lists around 89,000 distinct CDR3 sequences; around 17% were seen once. About this clonotype: Its antigen is currently unknown.

V was clipped by 0 bases and J by 2 bases; unmatched bases: 7. CDR3 size: 17 residues. Germline V gives CDR1 SGHDT, CDR2 YYEEEE. Source material for naive CD8 libraries was roughly 20,000 to 1,100,000 sorted cells, with 10%, 30% or 50% RNA. Study results and limitations: Over 98% of CMV-specific effector molecules, but under 1% of naive ones, were in clones above 20 copies. Spiked Jurkat TCR RNA equivalent to one cell reportedly surfaced among 900,000 to 1,000,000 naive cells.

This sequence was found in a human donor in good health. Some libraries in this study had Jurkat cell RNA spiked in. The chain combines TRBV5-6 with TRBJ2-2, with TRBD2 identical over 7 bases. Sequencing was performed on naive CD8+ T cells from blood, with Jurkat cell RNA spiked in. The sample's subset: FACS-sorted CD8+CD4-CCR7+CD45RA+ naive T cells. CDR3 in DNA: TGTGCCAGCAGCTTGGCCCTTAGGGGACTAAACACCGGGGAGCTGTTTTTT. Amino acid sequence: CASSLALRGLNTGELFF.